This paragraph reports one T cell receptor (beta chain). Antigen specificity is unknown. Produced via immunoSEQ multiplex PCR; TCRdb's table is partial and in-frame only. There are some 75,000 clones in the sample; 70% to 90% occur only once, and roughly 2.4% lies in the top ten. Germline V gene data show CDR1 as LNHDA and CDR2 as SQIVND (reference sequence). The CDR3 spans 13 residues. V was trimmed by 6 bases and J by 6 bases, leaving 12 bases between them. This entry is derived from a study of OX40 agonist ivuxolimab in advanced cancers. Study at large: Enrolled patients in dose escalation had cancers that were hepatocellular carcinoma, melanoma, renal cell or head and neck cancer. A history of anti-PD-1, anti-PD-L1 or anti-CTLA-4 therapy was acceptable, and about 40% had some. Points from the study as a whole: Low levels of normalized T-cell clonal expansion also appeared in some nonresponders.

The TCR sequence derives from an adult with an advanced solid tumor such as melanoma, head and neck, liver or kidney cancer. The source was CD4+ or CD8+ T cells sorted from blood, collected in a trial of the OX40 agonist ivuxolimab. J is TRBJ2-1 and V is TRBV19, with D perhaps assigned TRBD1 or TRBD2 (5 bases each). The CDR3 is CASRNAGSNEQFF. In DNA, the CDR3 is TGTGCCAGTAGGAATGCAGGGAGCAATGAGCAGTTCTTC.